The clone carrying this T cell receptor (beta chain) was counted only a few times. What it binds is unknown. MiXCR was run by TCRdb on the reads, yielding one entry per CDR3 protein. The repertoire has 450,000 to 550,000 distinct CDR3 sequences, approximately 15% of them found once; the top ten carry roughly a quarter. The data were taken from a study of T cell repertoires in cytomegalovirus infection. Study summary: Public TCR beta signatures marked donors with CMV infection and the matching HLA.

General study results and limits: Carriers of CMV and the relevant HLA type were discriminated by public TCR beta frequency. In two of eight donors, the top clonotype was HLA-C-restricted CMV-specific.

Per germline, CDR1 DFQATT and CDR2 SNEGSKA (reference sequence). The CDR3 runs 20 residues. The germline V and J ends were trimmed by 5 bases and 2 bases, with 30 bases remaining between them. The sequenced material came from CD8+ T cells from PBMCs. The receptor was derived from a human donor in good health (CMV status not recorded). Some clones in this sample may be carry-over from other donors' samples. The V call is TRBV20-1, the J call TRBJ2-2; tentative D call: TRBD1 (5 bases). CDR3 in amino acids: CSAEERGAELIPINTGELFF. The CDR3 bases are TGCAGTGCTGAAGAAAGGGGCGCTGAATTAATACCAATCAACACCGGGGAGCTGTTTTTT.